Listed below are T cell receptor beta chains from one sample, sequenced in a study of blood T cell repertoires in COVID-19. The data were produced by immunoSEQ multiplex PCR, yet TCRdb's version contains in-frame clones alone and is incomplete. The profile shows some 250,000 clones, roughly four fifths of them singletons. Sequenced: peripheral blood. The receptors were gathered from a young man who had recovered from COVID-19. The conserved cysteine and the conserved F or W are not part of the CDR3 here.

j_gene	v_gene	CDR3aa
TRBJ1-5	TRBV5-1	ASSLGQSNQPQH
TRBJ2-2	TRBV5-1	ASSGALTGELF
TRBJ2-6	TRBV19	ASRLHSGANVLT
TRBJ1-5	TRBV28	ASTREAGNQPQH
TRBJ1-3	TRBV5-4	ASSLKGASGNTIY
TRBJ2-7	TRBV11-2	ASSFSGGAGEQY
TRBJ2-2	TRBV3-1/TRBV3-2	ASGGLRRGELF
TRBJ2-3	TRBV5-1	ASSLAPSLTDTQY
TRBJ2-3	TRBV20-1	SASAGGRTSTDTQY
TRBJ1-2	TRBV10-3	AITQTSEENYGYT
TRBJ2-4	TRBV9	ASSVDDIDGTKNIQY
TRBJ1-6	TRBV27	ASSLGTGSSPLH
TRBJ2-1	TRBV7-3	ASSLDRDTTYNEQF
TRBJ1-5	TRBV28	ASRLTGVYQPQH
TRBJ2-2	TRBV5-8	ASSRGQAPNTGELF
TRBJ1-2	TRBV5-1	ASSFRDRDGPTYGYT
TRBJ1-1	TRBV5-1	ASSLDRNTEAF
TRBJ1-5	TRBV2	ASSHPGQGIGDQPQH
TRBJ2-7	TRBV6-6	ASSTRGYEQY
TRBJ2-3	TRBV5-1	ASTGLAETDTQY
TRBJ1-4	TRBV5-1	ASSLAPSPEKLF
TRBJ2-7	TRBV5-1	ASSLLEDSYEQY
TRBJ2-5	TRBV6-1	ASSDGTGAWETQY
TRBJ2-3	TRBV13	ASSLGHGGAIGTQY
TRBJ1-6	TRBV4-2	ASSQDREGSPLH
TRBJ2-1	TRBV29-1	SSTGLSYNEQF
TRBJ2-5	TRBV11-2	ASSPGSPPETQY
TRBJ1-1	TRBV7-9	ASSSSPGNPEAF
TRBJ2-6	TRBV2	ASRQGNGGANVLT